Listed below are T cell receptor beta chains from one sample, sequenced in a study of OX40 agonist ivuxolimab in advanced cancers. This table comes from immunoSEQ multiplex PCR, and its TCRdb copy is limited to in-frame clones, with some not included. The data show about 77,000 clones, roughly 90% seen once. This specimen consisted of CD4+ or CD8+ T cells sorted from blood, obtained in a trial of the OX40 agonist ivuxolimab. All receptors come from an adult with an advanced solid tumor such as melanoma, head and neck, liver or kidney cancer. The CDR3 runs from the conserved cysteine through the conserved F or W. The order of the fields is clone size, J gene, D gene, V gene, CDR3 protein, CDR3 DNA. The D gene is left open where the match is weak. Rows may omit the clone size; those that give it use once, few, many or a size class.

size: NA
J: TRBJ2-7
D: TRBD1
V: TRBV28
CDR3: CASTGENEQYF
DNA: TGTGCCAGTACAGGGGAAAACGAGCAGTACTTC

size: few
J: TRBJ1-6
D: TRBD1
V: TRBV10-3
CDR3: CATEDRVDSPLHF
DNA: TGTGCCACCGAGGACAGGGTCGATTCACCCCTCCACTTT

size: NA
J: TRBJ2-7
D: NA
V: TRBV6-1
CDR3: CASSEANDYEQYF
DNA: TGTGCCAGCAGTGAAGCGAACGATTACGAGCAGTACTTC

size: NA
J: TRBJ1-6
D: NA
V: TRBV7-9
CDR3: CASGAVDNSPLHF
DNA: TGTGCCAGCGGCGCAGTCGACAATTCACCCCTCCACTTT

size: NA
J: TRBJ1-1
D: NA
V: TRBV12-5
CDR3: CASGLGREAFF
DNA: TGTGCTAGTGGTTTGGGGAGGGAAGCTTTCTTT

size: NA
J: TRBJ1-6
D: NA
V: TRBV6-1
CDR3: CASSEALDSPLHF
DNA: TGTGCCAGCAGTGAAGCGCTCGATTCACCCCTCCACTTT

size: NA
J: TRBJ1-1
D: NA
V: TRBV7-9
CDR3: CASSSKAILNTEAFF
DNA: TGTGCCAGCAGCTCCAAGGCGATTTTGAACACTGAAGCTTTCTTT

size: NA
J: TRBJ2-5
D: TRBD2
V: TRBV30
CDR3: CAWSTGTSGGALETQYF
DNA: TGTGCCTGGAGTACCGGGACTAGCGGGGGGGCCTTGGAGACCCAGTACTTC

size: NA
J: TRBJ2-1
D: TRBD1
V: TRBV4-2
CDR3: CASSLTGQATYNEQFF
DNA: TGTGCCAGCAGCCTCACGGGACAGGCCACCTACAATGAGCAGTTCTTC

size: NA
J: TRBJ1-6
D: NA
V: TRBV28
CDR3: CASSLRGSPLHF
DNA: TGTGCCAGCAGTTTGAGAGGATCACCCCTCCACTTT

size: NA
J: TRBJ1-4
D: NA
V: TRBV10-3
CDR3: CAISRKPGRRGATNEKLFF
DNA: TGTGCCATCAGCCGAAAACCTGGACGGCGCGGAGCAACTAATGAAAAACTGTTTTTT

size: NA
J: TRBJ1-1
D: NA
V: TRBV19
CDR3: CASSIQGRGTEAFF
DNA: TGTGCCAGTAGTATTCAGGGGAGAGGGACTGAAGCTTTCTTT

size: NA
J: TRBJ2-5
D: NA
V: TRBV5-6
CDR3: CASSLQETQYF
DNA: TGTGCCAGCAGCCTCCAAGAGACCCAGTACTTC

size: NA
J: TRBJ1-4
D: NA
V: TRBV5-1
CDR3: CASSLGTEDEKLFF
DNA: TGCGCCAGCAGCTTGGGGACAGAGGATGAAAAACTGTTTTTT

size: NA
J: TRBJ2-5
D: NA
V: TRBV28
CDR3: CASSFGEYQETQYF
DNA: TGTGCCAGCAGTTTTGGAGAGTACCAAGAGACCCAGTACTTC

size: once
J: TRBJ1-3
D: NA
V: TRBV29-1
CDR3: CSALQGGNTIYF
DNA: TGCAGCGCCTTACAGGGAGGAAACACCATATATTTT

size: once
J: TRBJ2-4
D: NA
V: TRBV7-8
CDR3: CASSLAGGLAKNIQYF
DNA: TGTGCCAGCAGCTTAGCGGGAGGACTGGCCAAAAACATTCAGTACTTC

size: few
J: TRBJ1-1
D: NA
V: TRBV30
CDR3: CAWSVMNTEAFF
DNA: TGTGCCTGGAGTGTGATGAACACTGAAGCTTTCTTT

size: NA
J: TRBJ1-2
D: NA
V: TRBV10-2
CDR3: CASSDSRSAGYTF
DNA: TGCGCCAGCAGTGATTCGAGGTCGGCTGGCTACACCTTC

size: NA
J: TRBJ1-2
D: NA
V: TRBV6-6
CDR3: CASSARDDYGYTF
DNA: TGTGCCAGCAGTGCCCGGGACGACTATGGCTACACCTTC

size: NA
J: TRBJ1-6
D: TRBD1
V: TRBV5-1
CDR3: CASSLGTGHNSPLHF
DNA: TGCGCCAGCAGCTTGGGGACAGGTCATAATTCACCCCTCCACTTT

size: NA
J: TRBJ2-5
D: TRBD1
V: TRBV7-2
CDR3: CASSPQGGWETQYF
DNA: TGTGCCAGCAGCCCCCAAGGGGGCTGGGAGACCCAGTACTTC

size: NA
J: TRBJ1-2
D: TRBD1
V: TRBV28
CDR3: CASSFTGVGYGYTF
DNA: TGTGCCAGCAGTTTTACAGGGGTCGGCTATGGCTACACCTTC

size: NA
J: TRBJ2-7
D: TRBD2
V: TRBV7-9
CDR3: CATGGRGGLYEQYF
DNA: TGTGCCACCGGTGGGCGGGGGGGCCTCTACGAGCAGTACTTC

size: once
J: TRBJ2-1
D: TRBD1
V: TRBV6-1
CDR3: CASSDRPGQGHNEQFF
DNA: TGTGCCAGCAGTGATCGGCCGGGACAGGGACACAATGAGCAGTTCTTC

size: once
J: TRBJ2-7
D: TRBD2
V: TRBV5-1
CDR3: CASSLAKAGGYEQYF
DNA: TGCGCCAGCAGCTTGGCCAAGGCGGGAGGTTACGAGCAGTACTTC

size: NA
J: TRBJ2-2
D: NA
V: TRBV5-1
CDR3: CASSLGNTGELFF
DNA: TGCGCCAGCAGCTTGGGGAACACCGGGGAGCTGTTTTTT

size: NA
J: TRBJ2-5
D: NA
V: TRBV5-1
CDR3: CASSISTGHQETQYF
DNA: TGCGCCAGCAGCATCTCGACAGGCCACCAAGAGACCCAGTACTTC

size: NA
J: TRBJ1-2
D: NA
V: TRBV6-1
CDR3: CASSDRVYNYGYTF
DNA: TGTGCCAGCAGTGACAGGGTTTATAACTATGGCTACACCTTC

size: NA
J: TRBJ2-5
D: NA
V: TRBV5-1
CDR3: CASSLENASPLETQYF
DNA: TGCGCCAGCAGCTTGGAAAATGCATCTCCCTTAGAGACCCAGTACTTC

size: NA
J: TRBJ2-5
D: TRBD1
V: TRBV5-1
CDR3: CASSLAGTGGETQYF
DNA: TGCGCCAGCAGCTTGGCCGGGACAGGGGGGGAGACCCAGTACTTC

size: NA
J: TRBJ1-3
D: NA
V: TRBV27
CDR3: CASRPAQGESGNTIYF
DNA: TGTGCCAGCAGACCCGCTCAGGGTGAATCTGGAAACACCATATATTTT

size: NA
J: TRBJ1-1
D: TRBD1
V: TRBV30
CDR3: CAWRGQGDTEAFF
DNA: TGTGCCTGGAGGGGACAGGGGGACACTGAAGCTTTCTTT

size: NA
J: TRBJ1-5
D: TRBD1
V: TRBV11-3
CDR3: CASSSIQGARRGINQPQHF
DNA: TGTGCCAGCAGCTCGATACAGGGGGCGCGCCGTGGGATCAATCAGCCCCAGCATTTT

size: NA
J: TRBJ1-4
D: TRBD1
V: TRBV7-2
CDR3: CASSPTGGPHEKLFF
DNA: TGTGCCAGCAGCCCGACAGGGGGCCCCCATGAAAAACTGTTTTTT

size: NA
J: TRBJ2-1
D: NA
V: TRBV20-1
CDR3: CSARGSNEQFF
DNA: TGCAGTGCTAGGGGCAGCAATGAGCAGTTCTTC

size: NA
J: TRBJ1-2
D: NA
V: TRBV6-5
CDR3: CASTSSRGPRVGYTF
DNA: TGTGCCAGCACTTCCAGCAGGGGCCCTCGAGTTGGCTACACCTTC

size: NA
J: TRBJ1-1
D: NA
V: TRBV14
CDR3: CASSRRRGPLMNTEAFF
DNA: TGTGCCAGCAGTCGTCGTCGGGGCCCCCTAATGAACACTGAAGCTTTCTTT

size: NA
J: TRBJ2-7
D: TRBD1
V: TRBV6-5
CDR3: CASSYRDRGGYEQYF
DNA: TGTGCCAGCAGTTACCGGGACAGGGGGGGTTACGAGCAGTACTTC

size: NA
J: TRBJ1-2
D: NA
V: TRBV19
CDR3: CASTIRYSSPVYGYTF
DNA: TGTGCCAGTACCATAAGGTATAGCTCACCGGTGTATGGCTACACCTTC

size: NA
J: TRBJ2-7
D: TRBD1
V: TRBV6-6
CDR3: CASSTYGQVSNEQYF
DNA: TGTGCCAGCAGTACCTACGGACAGGTTTCCAACGAGCAGTACTTC

size: NA
J: TRBJ2-3
D: NA
V: TRBV10-3
CDR3: CAISESSRTDTQYF
DNA: TGTGCCATCAGTGAGTCTAGTAGGACTGATACGCAGTATTTT

size: NA
J: TRBJ2-4
D: TRBD2
V: TRBV7-2
CDR3: CASSLASAGGLIQYF
DNA: TGTGCCAGCAGCTTAGCGTCGGCGGGGGGCCTCATTCAGTACTTC

size: NA
J: TRBJ1-2
D: NA
V: TRBV2
CDR3: CASSGVEQAFGYTF
DNA: TGTGCCAGCAGTGGGGTCGAACAGGCGTTTGGCTACACCTTC

size: NA
J: TRBJ2-5
D: NA
V: TRBV7-9
CDR3: CASSLATGIETQYF
DNA: TGTGCCAGCAGCTTAGCCACAGGGATAGAGACCCAGTACTTC

size: NA
J: TRBJ2-5
D: NA
V: TRBV6-1
CDR3: CASSEMGGGQETQYF
DNA: TGTGCCAGCAGTGAGATGGGGGGCGGCCAAGAGACCCAGTACTTC

size: NA
J: TRBJ2-4
D: NA
V: TRBV2
CDR3: CASSESIRIAKNIQYF
DNA: TGTGCCAGCAGTGAAAGTATTAGAATAGCCAAAAACATTCAGTACTTC

size: NA
J: TRBJ2-3
D: NA
V: TRBV6-5
CDR3: CASRPHPDTQYF
DNA: TGTGCCAGCAGACCCCATCCGGATACGCAGTATTTT

size: NA
J: TRBJ1-2
D: TRBD1
V: TRBV6-5
CDR3: CASSRTTGASGGYTF
DNA: TGTGCCAGCAGTCGTACGACAGGGGCGAGTGGCGGCTACACCTTC

size: NA
J: TRBJ1-1
D: NA
V: TRBV28
CDR3: CASFPRRGAWRTEAFF
DNA: TGTGCCAGCTTCCCACGGCGGGGAGCCTGGCGCACTGAAGCTTTCTTT

size: once
J: TRBJ1-3
D: NA
V: TRBV11-1
CDR3: CASTIRGPGNTIYF
DNA: TGTGCCAGCACAATCCGGGGGCCTGGAAACACCATATATTTT

size: NA
J: TRBJ1-2
D: NA
V: TRBV7-9
CDR3: CASSSPPPGDYGYTF
DNA: TGTGCCAGCAGCTCCCCTCCACCAGGGGACTATGGCTACACCTTC

size: NA
J: TRBJ2-7
D: NA
V: TRBV5-4
CDR3: CASSLDRRSIDEQYF
DNA: TGTGCCAGCAGCTTGGATAGGAGGAGCATTGACGAGCAGTACTTC

size: NA
J: TRBJ2-2
D: TRBD1
V: TRBV2
CDR3: CASTRQGHDTGELFF
DNA: TGTGCCAGCACCCGACAGGGACACGACACCGGGGAGCTGTTTTTT

size: NA
J: TRBJ2-1
D: TRBD2
V: TRBV7-2
CDR3: CASSQMGTINEQFF
DNA: TGTGCCAGCAGCCAAATGGGGACTATTAATGAGCAGTTCTTC